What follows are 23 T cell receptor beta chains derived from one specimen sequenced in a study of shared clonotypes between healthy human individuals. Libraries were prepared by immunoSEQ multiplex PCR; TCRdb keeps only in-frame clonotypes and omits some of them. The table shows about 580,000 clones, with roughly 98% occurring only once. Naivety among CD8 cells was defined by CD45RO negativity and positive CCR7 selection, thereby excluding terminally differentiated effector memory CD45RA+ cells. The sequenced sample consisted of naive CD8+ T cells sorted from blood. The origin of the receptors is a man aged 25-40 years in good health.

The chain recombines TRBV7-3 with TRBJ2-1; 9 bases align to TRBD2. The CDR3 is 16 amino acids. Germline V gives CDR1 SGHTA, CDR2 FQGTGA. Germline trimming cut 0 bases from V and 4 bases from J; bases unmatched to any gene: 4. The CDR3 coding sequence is TGTGCCAGCAGCTTAACCGGGGCGGGAGGGTACAATGAGCAGTTCTTC. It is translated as CASSLTGAGGYNEQFF.

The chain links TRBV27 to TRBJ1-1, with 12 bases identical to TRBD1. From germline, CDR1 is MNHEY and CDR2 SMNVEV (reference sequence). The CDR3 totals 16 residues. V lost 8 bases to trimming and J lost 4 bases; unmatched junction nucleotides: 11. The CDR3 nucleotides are TGTGCCAGCCTACCCGTTGGGACAGGGGGCCTCACTGAAGCTTTCTTT. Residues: CASLPVGTGGLTEAFF.

The CDR3 DNA sequence: TGTGCCAGCAGTTTCGGGGGGACCTCCTACGAGCAGTACTTC. Translating gives CASSFGGTSYEQYF. This chain joins TRBV6-5 and TRBJ2-7; 7 nucleotides line up with TRBD2. This CDR3 region has 14 residues. Germline V gene sequence: CDR1 MNHEY, CDR2 SVGAGI. The trim removed 4 bases at V and 0 bases at J, leaving 3 bases unmatched.

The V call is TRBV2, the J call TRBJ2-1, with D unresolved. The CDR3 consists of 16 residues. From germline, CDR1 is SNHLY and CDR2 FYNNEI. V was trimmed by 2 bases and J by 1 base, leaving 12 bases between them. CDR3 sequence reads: CASSETPEESYNEQFF. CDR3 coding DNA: TGTGCCAGCAGTGAAACCCCCGAAGAGTCCTACAATGAGCAGTTCTTC.

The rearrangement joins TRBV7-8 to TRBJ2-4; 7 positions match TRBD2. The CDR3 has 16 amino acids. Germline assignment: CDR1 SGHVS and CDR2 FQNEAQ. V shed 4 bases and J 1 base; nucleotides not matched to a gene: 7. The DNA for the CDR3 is TGTGCCAGCAGCTCGCTAGCGGAGAGGGCCAAAAACATTCAGTACTTC. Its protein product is CASSSLAERAKNIQYF.

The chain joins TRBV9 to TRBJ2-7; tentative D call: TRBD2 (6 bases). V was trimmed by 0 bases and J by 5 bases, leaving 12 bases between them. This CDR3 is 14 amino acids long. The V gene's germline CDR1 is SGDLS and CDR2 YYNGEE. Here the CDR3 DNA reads TGTGCCAGCAGCGTAGACGGGACTCACAACGAGCAGTACTTC. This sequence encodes CASSVDGTHNEQYF.

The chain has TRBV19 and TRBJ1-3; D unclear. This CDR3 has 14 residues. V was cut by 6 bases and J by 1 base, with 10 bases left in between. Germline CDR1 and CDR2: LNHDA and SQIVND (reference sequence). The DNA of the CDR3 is TGTGCCAGTAGCTTAGGTTCGTCTGGAAACACCATATATTTT. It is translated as CASSLGSSGNTIYF.

The CDR3 region is CASGSSGQTLFEAFF. CDR3 nucleotide sequence: TGTGCTAGTGGTTCCTCGGGACAGACACTCTTTGAAGCTTTCTTT. V and J are TRBV12-5 and TRBJ1-1; 7 bases agree with TRBD1. The ends lost 4 bases at V and 7 bases at J; junction bases unmatched: 12. This CDR3 spans 15 amino acids. The germline gives CDR1 LGHNT, CDR2 FRNRAP.

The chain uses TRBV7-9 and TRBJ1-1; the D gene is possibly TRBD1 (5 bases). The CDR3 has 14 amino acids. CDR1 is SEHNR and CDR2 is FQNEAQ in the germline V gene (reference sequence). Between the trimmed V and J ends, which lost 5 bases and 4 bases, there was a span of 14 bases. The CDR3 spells CASSVGAGGTEAFF. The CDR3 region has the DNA TGTGCCAGCAGCGTAGGGGCGGGTGGCACTGAAGCTTTCTTT.

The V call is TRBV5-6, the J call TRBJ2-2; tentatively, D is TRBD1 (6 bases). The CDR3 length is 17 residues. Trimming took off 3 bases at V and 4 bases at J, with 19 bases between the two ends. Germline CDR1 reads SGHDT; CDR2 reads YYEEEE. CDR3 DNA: TGTGCCAGCAGCTACCCTAGGGGGACCGGAATCACCGGGGAGCTGTTTTTT. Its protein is CASSYPRGTGITGELFF. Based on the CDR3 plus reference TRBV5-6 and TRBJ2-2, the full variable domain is DAGVTQSPTHLIKTRGQQVTLRCSPKSGHDTVSWYQQALGQGPQFIFQYYEEEERQRGNFPDRFSGHQFPNYSSELNVNALLLGDSALYLCASSYPRGTGITGELFFGEGSRLTVL.

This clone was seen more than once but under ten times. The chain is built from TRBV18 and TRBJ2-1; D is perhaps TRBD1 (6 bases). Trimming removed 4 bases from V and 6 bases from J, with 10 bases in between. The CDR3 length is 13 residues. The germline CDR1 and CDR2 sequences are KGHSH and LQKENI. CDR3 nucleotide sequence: TGTGCCAGCTCACGCGACAGGACCAATGAGCAGTTCTTC. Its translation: CASSRDRTNEQFF.

CDR3: CASSLEVRGYEQYF. CDR3 nucleotides: TGCGCCAGCAGCTTGGAGGTCCGCGGGTACGAGCAGTACTTC. The V call is TRBV5-1, the J call TRBJ2-7; possible D gene TRBD2, 5 bases. V was cut by 0 bases and J by 4 bases, with 11 bases left in between. Looked up from germline, CDR1 is SGHRS and CDR2 is YFSETQ. The CDR3 loop spans 14 amino acids. Filled out from reference TRBV5-1 and TRBJ2-7, the complete variable domain reads KAGVTQTPRYLIKTRGQQVTLSCSPISGHRSVSWYQQTPGQGLQFLFEYFSETQRNKGNFPGRFSGRQFSNSRSEMNVSTLELGDSALYLCASSLEVRGYEQYFGPGTRLTVT.

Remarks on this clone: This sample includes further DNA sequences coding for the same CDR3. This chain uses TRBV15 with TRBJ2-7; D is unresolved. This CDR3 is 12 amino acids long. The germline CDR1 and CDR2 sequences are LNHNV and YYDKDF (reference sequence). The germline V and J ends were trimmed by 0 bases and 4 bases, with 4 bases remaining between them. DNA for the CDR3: TGTGCCACCAGCAGAGAGGGGTACGAGCAGTACTTC. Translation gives CATSREGYEQYF.

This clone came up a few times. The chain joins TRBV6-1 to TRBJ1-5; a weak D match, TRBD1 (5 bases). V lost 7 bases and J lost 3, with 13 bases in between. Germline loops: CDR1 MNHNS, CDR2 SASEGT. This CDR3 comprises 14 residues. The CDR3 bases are TGTGCCAGCATGGCGCAGGGCTACAATCAGCCCCAGCATTTT. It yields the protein CASMAQGYNQPQHF.

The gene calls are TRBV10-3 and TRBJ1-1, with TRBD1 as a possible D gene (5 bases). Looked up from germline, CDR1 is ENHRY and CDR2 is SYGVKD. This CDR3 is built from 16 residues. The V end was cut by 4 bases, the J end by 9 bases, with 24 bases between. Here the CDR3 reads CAISGPTGSEVGKAFF. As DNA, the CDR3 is TGTGCCATCAGTGGCCCCACAGGTTCCGAGGTGGGAAAAGCTTTCTTT.

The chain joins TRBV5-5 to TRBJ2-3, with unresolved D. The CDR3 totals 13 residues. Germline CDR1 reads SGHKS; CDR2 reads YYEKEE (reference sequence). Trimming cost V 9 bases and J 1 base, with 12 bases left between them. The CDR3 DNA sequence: TGTGCCACCACCTTTGGACGCACAGATACGCAGTATTTT. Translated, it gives CATTFGRTDTQYF.

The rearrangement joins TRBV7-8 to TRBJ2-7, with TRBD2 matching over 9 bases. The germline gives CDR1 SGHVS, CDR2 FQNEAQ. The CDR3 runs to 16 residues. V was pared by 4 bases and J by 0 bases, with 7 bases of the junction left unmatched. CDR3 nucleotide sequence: TGTGCCAGCAGCTACCTTAGCGGGGGAAGCTCCTACGAGCAGTACTTC. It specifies CASSYLSGGSSYEQYF.

The CDR3 DNA sequence: TGTGCCAGCAGCTTATGGCTGCGGGAGCGATTAAATGAGCAGTTCTTC. This codes for CASSLWLRERLNEQFF. The genes are TRBV11-2 and TRBJ2-1; 7 positions agree with TRBD2. The V gene end was trimmed by 2 bases and the J gene end by 7 bases; junction bases not matched to a gene: 11. The CDR3 has 16 residues. Germline V gives CDR1 SGHAT, CDR2 FQNNGV.

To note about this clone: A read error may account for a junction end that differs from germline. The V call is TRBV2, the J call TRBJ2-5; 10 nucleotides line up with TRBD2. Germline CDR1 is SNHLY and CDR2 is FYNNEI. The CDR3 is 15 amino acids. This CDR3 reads CASSEGPSGGETQYF. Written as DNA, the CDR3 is TGTGCCAGCAGCGAAGGGCCTAGCGGGGGAGAGACCCAGTACTTC. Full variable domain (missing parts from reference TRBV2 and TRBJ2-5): EPEVTQTPSHQVTQMGQEVILRCVPISNHLYFYWYRQILGQKVEFLVSFYNNEISEKSEIFDDQFSVERPDGSNFTLKIRSTKLEDSAMYFCASSEGPSGGETQYFGPGTRLLVL.

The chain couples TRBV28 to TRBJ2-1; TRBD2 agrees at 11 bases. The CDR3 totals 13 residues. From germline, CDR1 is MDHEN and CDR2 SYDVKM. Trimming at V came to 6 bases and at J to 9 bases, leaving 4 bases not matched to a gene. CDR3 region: CASRLTSGIEQFF. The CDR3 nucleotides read TGTGCCAGCAGGCTGACTAGCGGGATTGAGCAGTTCTTC.

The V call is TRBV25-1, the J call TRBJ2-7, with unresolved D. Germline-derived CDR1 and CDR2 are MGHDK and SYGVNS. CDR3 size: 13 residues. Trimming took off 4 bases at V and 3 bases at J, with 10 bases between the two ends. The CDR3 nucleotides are TGTGCCAGCAGTGCGACATCCTACTACGAGCAGTACTTC. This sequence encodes CASSATSYYEQYF.

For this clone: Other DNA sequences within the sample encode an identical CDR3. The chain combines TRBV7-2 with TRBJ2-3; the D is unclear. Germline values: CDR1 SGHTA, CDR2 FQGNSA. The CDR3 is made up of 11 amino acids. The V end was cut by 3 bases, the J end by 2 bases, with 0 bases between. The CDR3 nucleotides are TGTGCCAGCAGCTTCACAGATACGCAGTATTTT. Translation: CASSFTDTQYF.

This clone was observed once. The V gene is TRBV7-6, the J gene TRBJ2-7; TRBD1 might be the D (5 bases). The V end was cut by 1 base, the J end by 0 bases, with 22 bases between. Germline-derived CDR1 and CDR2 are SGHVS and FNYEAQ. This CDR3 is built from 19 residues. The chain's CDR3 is CASSLESGKGDSPSYEQYF. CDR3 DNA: TGTGCCAGCAGCTTAGAGTCAGGGAAGGGTGATTCGCCCTCCTACGAGCAGTACTTC.